The subject of this entry is one TCR beta chain. Its target is unknown. Germline CDR1 is GTSNPN and CDR2 is SVGIG (reference sequence). This CDR3 is built from 16 residues. V was clipped by 0 bases and J by 0 bases, with 12 bases between them. This record belongs to a study of T cells in localized non-small cell lung cancer. Findings of the study overall: Only one tumor region was sequenced, so heterogeneity remains possible. The greatest T cell clonality was found in uninvolved adjacent lung (higher than in tumor). Within adjacent lung there appeared a median around 57 of the top 100 tumor clones. Longer overall survival was linked to higher blood T cell density.

The repertoire was sequenced with immunoSEQ multiplex PCR; TCRdb's copy has only in-frame clones and lacks some. The sample includes more than 20,000 clones, 87% of them seen just once. The specimen comprised PBMCs, sampled before any cancer treatment. The gene calls are TRBV30 and TRBJ1-3; no firm D call. This sequence was found in a man aged 40 to 70 with stage II squamous cell lung carcinoma. CDR3 sequence (DNA): TGTGCCTGGAGTGTAGCAGGAGCGCTCTCTGGAAACACCATATATTTT. It yields the protein CAWSVAGALSGNTIYF.